This T cell receptor beta chain was captured by sequencing in a study of cytomegalovirus exposure and HLA in healthy donors. On the study more broadly: Findings of an earlier analysis included 110 million or so unique TCR beta sequences from about 180 million T cells. Among the roughly 370 genotyped donors, over 70% were placed in the Caucasian-associated ancestry cluster.

As for this clone: Its target is unknown.

PCR amplification relied on 60 Vbeta primers (plus 13 Jbeta primers). This table comes from immunoSEQ multiplex PCR, and its TCRdb copy is limited to in-frame clones, with some not included. Across 100,000 to 150,000 clones, the top ten clones capture 1.5% to 2% of the sample. Study-level findings and limits: The only immune exposure information that was available was CMV serostatus. With later analysis, a missense DCLRE1C variant became linked to TCR beta V- and J-gene trimming.

Germline V lookup: CDR1 DFQATT, CDR2 SNEGSKA (reference sequence). The CDR3 extends over 11 amino acids. V lost 3 bases and J 6 bases, leaving 8 bases between the germline ends. The sequence derives from a woman aged 40 to 50 in good health and CMV-seropositive. Sequencing was done on a sample of PBMCs. The chain links TRBV20-1 to TRBJ1-1; the D gene is possibly TRBD1 (5 bases). CDR3 sequence (DNA): TGCAGTGCTAGGGGGGACTCTGAAGCTTTCTTT. Its protein product is CSARGDSEAFF.